This section outlines one TCR beta chain sequence together with its context. These data are taken from a study of blood T cells in healthy people across ages. A second PCR of 7 to 11 cycles used a sample-barcoded 5' primer and a J-beta primer mix. TCRdb reanalysed the 5' RACE reads using MiXCR and keeps one entry per CDR3 protein. The table records roughly 560,000 distinct CDR3 sequences, around 24% of them present only once. This CDR3 region has 16 residues. CDR1 and CDR2 (germline): SEHNR, FQNEAQ (reference sequence). These data also featured in a second study, about T cells of mothers and their children.

The source material was blood. The clonotype originates from a boy aged 5-17 years in good health. This chain connects TRBV7-9 to TRBJ2-5; 10 bases match TRBD2. The last part of the DNA fits TRBJ2-7 better; the J call may be wrong. CDR3 coding DNA: TGTGCCAGCAGCCCCTCTCTAGCGGGAGCTCCCTACGAGCAGTACTTC. It specifies CASSPSLAGAPYEQYF.